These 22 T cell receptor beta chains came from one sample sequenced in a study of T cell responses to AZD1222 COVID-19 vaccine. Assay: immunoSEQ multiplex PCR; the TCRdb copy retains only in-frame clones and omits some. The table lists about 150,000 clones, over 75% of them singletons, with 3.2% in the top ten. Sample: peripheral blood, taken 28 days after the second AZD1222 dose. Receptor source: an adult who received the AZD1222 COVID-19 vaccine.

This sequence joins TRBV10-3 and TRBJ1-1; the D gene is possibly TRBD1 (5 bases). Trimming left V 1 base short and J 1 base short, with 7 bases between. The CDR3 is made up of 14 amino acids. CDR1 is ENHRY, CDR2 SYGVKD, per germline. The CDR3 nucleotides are TGTGCCATCAGTGAGTTGACAGAGAACACTGAAGCTTTCTTT. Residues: CAISELTENTEAFF.

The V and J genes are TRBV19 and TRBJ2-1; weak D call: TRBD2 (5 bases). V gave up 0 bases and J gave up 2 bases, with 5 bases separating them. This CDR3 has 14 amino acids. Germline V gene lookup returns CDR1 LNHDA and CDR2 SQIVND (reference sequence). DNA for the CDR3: TGTGCCAGTAGTATAGACGGGACCTACAATGAGCAGTTCTTC. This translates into CASSIDGTYNEQFF. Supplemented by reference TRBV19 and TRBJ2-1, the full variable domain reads DGGITQSPKYLFRKEGQNVTLSCEQNLNHDAMYWYRQDPGQGLRLIYYSQIVNDFQKGDIAEGYSVSREKKESFPLTVTSAQKNPTAFYLCASSIDGTYNEQFFGPGTRLTVL.

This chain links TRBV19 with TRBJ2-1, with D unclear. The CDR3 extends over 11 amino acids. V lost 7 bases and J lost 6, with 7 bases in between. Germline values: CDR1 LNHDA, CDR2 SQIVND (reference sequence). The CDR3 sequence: CASKRGNEQFF. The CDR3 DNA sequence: TGTGCCAGTAAGAGAGGCAATGAGCAGTTCTTC.

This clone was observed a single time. The CDR3 bases are TGTGCCAGCAGGCCCGGGACGAGCAATGAGCAGTTCTTC. Protein product: CASRPGTSNEQFF. The gene calls are TRBV2 and TRBJ2-1; D is possibly TRBD1 or TRBD2 (5 bases each). CDR3 length: 13 amino acids. The germline V and J ends were trimmed by 6 bases and 6 bases, with 12 bases remaining between them. In germline, CDR1 is SNHLY, CDR2 FYNNEI. The full variable domain, rest sourced from reference TRBV2 and TRBJ2-1, is EPEVTQTPSHQVTQMGQEVILRCVPISNHLYFYWYRQILGQKVEFLVSFYNNEISEKSEIFDDQFSVERPDGSNFTLKIRSTKLEDSAMYFCASRPGTSNEQFFGPGTRLTVL.

The CDR3 spells CASSSPGGGNYF. Written as DNA, the CDR3 is TGTGCCAGCAGCTCCCCCGGCGGGGGGAACTATTTT. V is TRBV7-6 and J is TRBJ2-3; 8 nucleotides match TRBD2. The length of the CDR3 is 12 residues. V lost 4 bases to trimming and J lost 15 bases; unmatched junction nucleotides: 9. The germline V gene encodes CDR1 SGHVS and CDR2 FNYEAQ.

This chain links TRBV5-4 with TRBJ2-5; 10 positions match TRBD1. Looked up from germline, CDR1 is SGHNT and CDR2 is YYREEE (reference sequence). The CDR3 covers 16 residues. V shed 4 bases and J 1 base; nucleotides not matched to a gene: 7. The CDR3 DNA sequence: TGTGCCAGCAGCGGCGGGACAGGGGTGTCCCAAGAGACCCAGTACTTC. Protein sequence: CASSGGTGVSQETQYF.

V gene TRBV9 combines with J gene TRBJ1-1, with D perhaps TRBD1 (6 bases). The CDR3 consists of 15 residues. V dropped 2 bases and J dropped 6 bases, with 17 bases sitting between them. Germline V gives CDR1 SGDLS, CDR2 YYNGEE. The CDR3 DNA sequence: TGTGCCAGCAGCGTTACTACAGGGTACAGCGCTGAAGCTTTCTTT. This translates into CASSVTTGYSAEAFF.

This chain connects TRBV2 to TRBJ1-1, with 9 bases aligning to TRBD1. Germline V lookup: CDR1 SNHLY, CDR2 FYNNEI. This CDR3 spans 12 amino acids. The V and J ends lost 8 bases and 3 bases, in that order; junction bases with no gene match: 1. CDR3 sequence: CASRDRDTEAFF. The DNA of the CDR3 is TGTGCCAGCCGGGACAGGGACACTGAAGCTTTCTTT.

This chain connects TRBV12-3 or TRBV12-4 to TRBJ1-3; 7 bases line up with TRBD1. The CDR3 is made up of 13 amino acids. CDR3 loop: CVSGQRSGNTIYF. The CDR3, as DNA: TGTGTGTCGGGACAGCGCTCTGGAAACACCATATATTTT.

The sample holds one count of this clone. As DNA, the CDR3 is TGTGCCAGCAGCCTATCCGGGACAGATTACGATACGCAGTATTTT. The encoded protein is CASSLSGTDYDTQYF. V and J are TRBV6-5 and TRBJ2-3, with 7 positions matching TRBD1. The V and J ends lost 6 bases and 6 bases, in that order; junction bases with no gene match: 12. CDR3 size: 15 residues. The germline CDR1 and CDR2 sequences are MNHEY and SVGAGI.

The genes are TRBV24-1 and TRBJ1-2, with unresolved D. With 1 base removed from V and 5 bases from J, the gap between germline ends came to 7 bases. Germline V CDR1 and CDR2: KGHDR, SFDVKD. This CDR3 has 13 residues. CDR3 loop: CATSDLTAYGYTF. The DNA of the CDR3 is TGTGCCACCAGTGATTTAACAGCTTATGGCTACACCTTC.

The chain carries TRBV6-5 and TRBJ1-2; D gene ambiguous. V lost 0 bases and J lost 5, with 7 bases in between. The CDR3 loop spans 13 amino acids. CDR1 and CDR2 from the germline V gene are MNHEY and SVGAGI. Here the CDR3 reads CASSYSKEYGYTF. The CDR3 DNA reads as TGTGCCAGCAGTTACTCGAAGGAGTATGGCTACACCTTC.

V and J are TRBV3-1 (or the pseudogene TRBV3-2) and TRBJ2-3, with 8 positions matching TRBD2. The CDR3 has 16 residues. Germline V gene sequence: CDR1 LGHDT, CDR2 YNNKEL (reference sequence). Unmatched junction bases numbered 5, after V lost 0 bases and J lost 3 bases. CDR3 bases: TGTGCCAGCAGCCAAGACGGGACTAGTCGAACAGATACGCAGTATTTT. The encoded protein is CASSQDGTSRTDTQYF.

The CDR3, as DNA: TGTGCCAGCAGCAGGGTTAGCTATGGCTACACCTTC. It specifies CASSRVSYGYTF. J is TRBJ1-2 and V is TRBV3-1 (or the pseudogene TRBV3-2), with unresolved D. The V gene's germline CDR1 is LGHDT and CDR2 YNNKEL (reference sequence). Trimming took off 5 bases at V and 4 bases at J, with 8 bases between the two ends. This CDR3 region has 12 residues.

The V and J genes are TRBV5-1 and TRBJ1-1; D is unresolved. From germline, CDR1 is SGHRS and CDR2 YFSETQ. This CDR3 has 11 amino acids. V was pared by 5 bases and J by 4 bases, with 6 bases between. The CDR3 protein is CASRGTTEAFF. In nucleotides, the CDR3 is TGCGCCAGCAGGGGAACCACTGAAGCTTTCTTT.

CDR3 sequence: CASSQLQGIGETQYF. CDR3 nucleotides: TGCGCCAGCAGCCAATTACAGGGGATCGGGGAGACCCAGTACTTC. V is TRBV4-1 and J is TRBJ2-5; 7 nucleotides agree with TRBD1. Germline CDR1 MGHRA, CDR2 YSYEKL. V dropped 2 bases and J dropped 5; count of bases not matched to a gene: 8. This CDR3 is 15 amino acids long.

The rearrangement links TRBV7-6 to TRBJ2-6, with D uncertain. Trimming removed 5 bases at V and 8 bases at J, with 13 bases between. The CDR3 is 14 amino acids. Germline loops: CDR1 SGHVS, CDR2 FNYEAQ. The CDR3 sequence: CASSPTRTPNVLTF. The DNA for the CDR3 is TGTGCCAGCAGCCCCACCCGGACCCCCAACGTCCTGACTTTC.

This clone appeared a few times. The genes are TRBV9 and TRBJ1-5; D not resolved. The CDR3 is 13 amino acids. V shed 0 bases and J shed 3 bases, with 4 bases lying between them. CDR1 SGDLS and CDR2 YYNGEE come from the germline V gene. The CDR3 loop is CASSVGDNQPQHF. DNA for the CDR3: TGTGCCAGCAGCGTAGGGGACAATCAGCCCCAGCATTTT.

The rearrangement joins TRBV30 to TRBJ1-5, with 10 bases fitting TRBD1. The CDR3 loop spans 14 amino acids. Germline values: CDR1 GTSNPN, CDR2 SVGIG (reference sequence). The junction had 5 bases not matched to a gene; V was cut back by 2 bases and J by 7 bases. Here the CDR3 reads CAWSSGTGVQPQHF. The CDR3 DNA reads TGTGCCTGGAGTTCCGGGACAGGGGTCCAGCCCCAGCATTTT.

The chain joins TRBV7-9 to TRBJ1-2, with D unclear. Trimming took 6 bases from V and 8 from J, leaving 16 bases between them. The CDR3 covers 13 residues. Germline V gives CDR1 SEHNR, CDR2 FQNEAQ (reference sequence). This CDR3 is CASRGWASEGYTF. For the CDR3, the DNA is TGTGCCAGCAGGGGTTGGGCTTCTGAGGGCTACACCTTC.

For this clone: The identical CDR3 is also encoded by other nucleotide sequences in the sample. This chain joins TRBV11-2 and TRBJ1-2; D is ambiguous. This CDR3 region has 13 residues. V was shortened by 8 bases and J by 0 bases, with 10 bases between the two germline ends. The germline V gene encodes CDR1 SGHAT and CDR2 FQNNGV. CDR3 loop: CASSLGANYGYTF. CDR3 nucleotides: TGTGCCAGCTCCCTCGGGGCTAACTATGGCTACACCTTC.

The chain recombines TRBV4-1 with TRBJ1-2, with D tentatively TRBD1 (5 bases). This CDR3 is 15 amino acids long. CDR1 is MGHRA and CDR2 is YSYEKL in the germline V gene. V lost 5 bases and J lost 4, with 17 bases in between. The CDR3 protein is CASSGVGTGGYGYTF. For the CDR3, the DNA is TGCGCCAGCAGCGGGGTCGGCACAGGAGGCTATGGCTACACCTTC.